Sequencing of this T cell receptor (beta chain) was carried out in a study of T cells in Graves' hyperthyroidism and ophthalmopathy. Germline assignment: CDR1 DFQATT and CDR2 SNEGSKA (reference sequence). CDR3 length equals 14 residues. V dropped 6 bases and J dropped 5; count of bases not matched to a gene: 11. Researchers defined stable Graves' hyperthyroidism as no ophthalmopathy progression within 18 months. These patients, aged 18 to 65, had recently diagnosed hyperthyroidism lasting under 2 months. Clinicians diagnosed patients from clinical symptoms, serum thyroxine and TRAb, thyroid ultrasound and orbital computed tomography. The PBMCs studied were ones that came from 8.5 to 10 ml fresh peripheral blood. There were TCR beta CDR3 regions amplified from RNA transcripts. The study used the HTBI primer set for a first-round RT-PCR of the TCR CDR3. TCRdb reprocessed the multiplex PCR reads with MiXCR, giving one entry per CDR3 protein. The table records approximately 510,000 distinct CDR3 sequences, less than 25% of them present only once.

Sequencing input: blood. The TCR sequence derives from a young man with Graves' hyperthyroidism. The J gene is TRBJ2-7, the V gene TRBV20-1; 9 bases are a match to TRBD2. The CDR3 spells CSAILAGGPNEQYF. The CDR3 DNA reads as TGCAGTGCCATTCTGGCGGGAGGGCCAAACGAGCAGTACTTC.